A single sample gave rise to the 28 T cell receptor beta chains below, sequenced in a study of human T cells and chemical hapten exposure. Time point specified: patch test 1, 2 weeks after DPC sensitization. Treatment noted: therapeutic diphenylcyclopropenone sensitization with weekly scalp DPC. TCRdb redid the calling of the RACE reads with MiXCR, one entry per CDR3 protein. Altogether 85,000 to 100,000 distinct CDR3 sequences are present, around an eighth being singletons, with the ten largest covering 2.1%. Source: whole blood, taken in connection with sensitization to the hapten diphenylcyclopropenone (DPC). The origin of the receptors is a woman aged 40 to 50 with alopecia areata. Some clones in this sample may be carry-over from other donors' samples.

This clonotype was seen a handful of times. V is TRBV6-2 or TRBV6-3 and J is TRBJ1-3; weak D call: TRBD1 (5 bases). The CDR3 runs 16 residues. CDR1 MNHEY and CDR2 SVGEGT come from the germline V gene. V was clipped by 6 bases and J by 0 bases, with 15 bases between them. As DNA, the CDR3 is TGTGCCAGCAGCACGGACACCCGGAGCTCTGGAAACACCATATATTTT. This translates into CASSTDTRSSGNTIYF.

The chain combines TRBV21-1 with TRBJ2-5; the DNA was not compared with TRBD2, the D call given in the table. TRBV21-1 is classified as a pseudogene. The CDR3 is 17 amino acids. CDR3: CASRGTSGILYQETQYF. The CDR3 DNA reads TGTGCCAGCAGGGGGACTAGCGGAATCCTATACCAAGAGACCCAGTACTTC.

The CDR3 DNA reads as TGTGCCAGCAGCCCCCGGGACTCCTACGAGCAGTACTTC. Its protein is CASSPRDSYEQYF. V gene TRBV9 combines with J gene TRBJ2-7; a possible D gene is TRBD2 (5 bases). Germline assignment: CDR1 SGDLS and CDR2 YYNGEE. Between the trimmed V and J ends, which lost 4 bases and 0 bases, there was a span of 8 bases. This CDR3 comprises 13 residues.

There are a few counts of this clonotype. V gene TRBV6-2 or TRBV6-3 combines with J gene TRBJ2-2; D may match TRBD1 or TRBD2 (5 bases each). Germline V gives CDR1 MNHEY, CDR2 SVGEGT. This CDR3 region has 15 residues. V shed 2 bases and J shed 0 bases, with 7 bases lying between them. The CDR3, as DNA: TGTGCCAGCAGTTACAGGGGACCGAACACCGGGGAGCTGTTTTTT. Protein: CASSYRGPNTGELFF.

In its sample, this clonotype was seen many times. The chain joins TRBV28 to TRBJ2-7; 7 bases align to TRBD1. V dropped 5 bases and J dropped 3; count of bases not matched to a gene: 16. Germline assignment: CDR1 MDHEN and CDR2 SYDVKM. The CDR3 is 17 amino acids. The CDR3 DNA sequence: TGTGCCAGCAGTACTAGTCTGCCAGGGGGTCGCCTCTACGAGCAGTACTTC. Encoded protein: CASSTSLPGGRLYEQYF.

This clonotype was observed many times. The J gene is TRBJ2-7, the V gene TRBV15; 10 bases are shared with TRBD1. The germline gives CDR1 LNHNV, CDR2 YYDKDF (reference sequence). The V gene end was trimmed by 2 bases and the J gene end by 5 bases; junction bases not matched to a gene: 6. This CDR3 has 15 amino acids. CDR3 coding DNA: TGTGCCACCAGCAGAACCGGGACAGGGGTGAACGAGCAGTACTTC. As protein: CATSRTGTGVNEQYF. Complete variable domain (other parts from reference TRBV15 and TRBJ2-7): DAMVIQNPRYQVTQFGKPVTLSCSQTLNHNVMYWYQQKSSQAPKLLFHYYDKDFNNEADTPDNFQSRRPNTSFCFLDIRSPGLGDTAMYLCATSRTGTGVNEQYFGPGTRLTVT.

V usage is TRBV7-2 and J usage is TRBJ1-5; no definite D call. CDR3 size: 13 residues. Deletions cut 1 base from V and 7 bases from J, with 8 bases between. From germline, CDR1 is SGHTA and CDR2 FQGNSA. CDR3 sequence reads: CASSLEGRQPQHF. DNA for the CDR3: TGTGCCAGCAGCTTAGAGGGCCGGCAGCCCCAGCATTTT.

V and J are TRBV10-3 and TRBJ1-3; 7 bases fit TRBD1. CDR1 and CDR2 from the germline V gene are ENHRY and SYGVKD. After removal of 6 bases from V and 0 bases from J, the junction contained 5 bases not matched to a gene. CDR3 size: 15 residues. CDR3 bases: TGTGCCATCAGCGAGGGACAGAGCTCTGGAAACACCATATATTTT. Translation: CAISEGQSSGNTIYF.

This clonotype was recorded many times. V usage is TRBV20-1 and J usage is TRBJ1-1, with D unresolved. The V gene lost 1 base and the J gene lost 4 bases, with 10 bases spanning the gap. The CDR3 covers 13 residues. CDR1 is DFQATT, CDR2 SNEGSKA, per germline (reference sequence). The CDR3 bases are TGCAGTGCTAGAGGAGGGCGGTCCACTGAAGCTTTCTTT. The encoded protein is CSARGGRSTEAFF.

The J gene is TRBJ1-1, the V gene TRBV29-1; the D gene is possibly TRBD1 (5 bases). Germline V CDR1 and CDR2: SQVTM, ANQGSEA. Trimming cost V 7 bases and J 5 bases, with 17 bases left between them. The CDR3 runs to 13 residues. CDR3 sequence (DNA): TGCAGCGGCTCCCCAGGGAGAGGGACTGAAGCTTTCTTT. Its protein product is CSGSPGRGTEAFF. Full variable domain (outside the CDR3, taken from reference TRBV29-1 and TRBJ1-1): SAVISQKPSRDICQRGTSLTIQCQVDSQVTMMFWYRQQPGQSLTLIATANQGSEATYESGFVIDKFPISRPNLTFSTLTVSNMSPEDSSIYLCSGSPGRGTEAFFGQGTRLTVV.

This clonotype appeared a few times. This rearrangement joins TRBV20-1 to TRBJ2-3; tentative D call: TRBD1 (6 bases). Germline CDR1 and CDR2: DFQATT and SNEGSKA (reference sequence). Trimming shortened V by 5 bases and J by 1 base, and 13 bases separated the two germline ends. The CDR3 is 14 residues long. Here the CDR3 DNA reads TGCAGTGCTTTTGGGGGCAGGGGCACAGATACGCAGTATTTT. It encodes CSAFGGRGTDTQYF.

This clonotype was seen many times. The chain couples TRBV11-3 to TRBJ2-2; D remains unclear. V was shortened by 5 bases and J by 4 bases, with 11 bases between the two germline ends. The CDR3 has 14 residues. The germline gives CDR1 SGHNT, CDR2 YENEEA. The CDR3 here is CASSGESGTGELFF. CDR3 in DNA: TGTGCCAGCAGCGGAGAGTCGGGCACCGGGGAGCTGTTTTTT.

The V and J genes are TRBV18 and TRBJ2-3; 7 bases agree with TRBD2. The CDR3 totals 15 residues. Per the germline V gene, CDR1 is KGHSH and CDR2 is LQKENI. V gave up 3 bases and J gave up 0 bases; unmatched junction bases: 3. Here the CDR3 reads CASSPSSGSTDTQYF. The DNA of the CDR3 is TGTGCCAGCTCACCCTCTAGCGGAAGCACAGATACGCAGTATTTT.

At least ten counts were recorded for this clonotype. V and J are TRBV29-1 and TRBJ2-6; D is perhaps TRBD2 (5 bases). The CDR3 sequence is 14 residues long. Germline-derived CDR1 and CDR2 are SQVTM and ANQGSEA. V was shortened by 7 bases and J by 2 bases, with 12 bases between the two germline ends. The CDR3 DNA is TGCAGCGGTCTAGTGGGAGCTGGGGCCAACGTCCTGACTTTC. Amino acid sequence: CSGLVGAGANVLTF.

The CDR3 here is CASSQARTGATNEKLFF. The CDR3 DNA follows: TGCGCCAGCAGCCAGGCCCGGACAGGCGCAACTAATGAAAAACTGTTTTTT. The chain recombines TRBV4-3 with TRBJ1-4, with 7 nucleotides matching TRBD1. From germline, CDR1 is LGHNA and CDR2 YSLEER. The CDR3 is 17 amino acids. With 3 bases clipped from V and 0 bases from J, the junction kept 7 bases outside the gene matches.

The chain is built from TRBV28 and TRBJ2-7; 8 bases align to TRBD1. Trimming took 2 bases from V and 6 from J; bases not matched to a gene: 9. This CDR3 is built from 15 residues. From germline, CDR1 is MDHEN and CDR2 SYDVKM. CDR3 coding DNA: TGTGCCAGCAGTTTAAGGCCAGGGGGCCCCCTCGAGCAGTACTTC. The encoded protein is CASSLRPGGPLEQYF.

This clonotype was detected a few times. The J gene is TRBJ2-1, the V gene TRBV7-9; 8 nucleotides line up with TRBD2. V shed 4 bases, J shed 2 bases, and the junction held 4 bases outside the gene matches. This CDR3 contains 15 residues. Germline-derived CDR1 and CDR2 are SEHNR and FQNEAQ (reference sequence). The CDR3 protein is CASSSWTSTYNEQFF. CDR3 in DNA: TGTGCCAGCAGCTCTTGGACTAGCACCTACAATGAGCAGTTCTTC. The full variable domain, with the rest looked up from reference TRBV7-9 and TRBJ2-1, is DTGVSQNPRHKITKRGQNVTFRCDPISEHNRLYWYRQTLGQGPEFLTYFQNEAQLEKSRLLSDRFSAERPKGSFSTLEIQRTEQGDSAMYLCASSSWTSTYNEQFFGPGTRLTVL.

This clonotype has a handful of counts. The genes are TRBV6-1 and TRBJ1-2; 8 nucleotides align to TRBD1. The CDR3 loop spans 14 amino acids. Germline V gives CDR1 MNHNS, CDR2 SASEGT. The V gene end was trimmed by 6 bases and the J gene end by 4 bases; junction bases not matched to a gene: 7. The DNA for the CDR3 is TGTGCCAGCAGCTCAGGGGGCGCGGGCTATGGCTACACCTTC. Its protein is CASSSGGAGYGYTF.

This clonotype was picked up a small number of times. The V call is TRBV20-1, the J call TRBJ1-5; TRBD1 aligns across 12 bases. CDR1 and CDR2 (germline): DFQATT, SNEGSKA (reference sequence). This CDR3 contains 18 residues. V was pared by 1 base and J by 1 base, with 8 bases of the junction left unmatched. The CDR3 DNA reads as TGCAGTGCTAGAGTCCAGGGACAGGGGGCTTCGAGCAATCAGCCCCAGCATTTT. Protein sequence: CSARVQGQGASSNQPQHF.

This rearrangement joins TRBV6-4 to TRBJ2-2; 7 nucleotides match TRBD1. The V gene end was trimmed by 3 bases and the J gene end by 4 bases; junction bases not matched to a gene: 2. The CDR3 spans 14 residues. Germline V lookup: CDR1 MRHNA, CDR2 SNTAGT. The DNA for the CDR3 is TGTGCCAGCAGTGAGGCAGGGGGCACCGGGGAGCTGTTTTTT. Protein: CASSEAGGTGELFF.

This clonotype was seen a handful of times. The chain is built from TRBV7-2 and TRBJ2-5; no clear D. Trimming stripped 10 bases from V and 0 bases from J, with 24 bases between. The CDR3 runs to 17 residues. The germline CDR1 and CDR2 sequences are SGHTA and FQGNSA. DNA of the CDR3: TGTGCCACCGTGCGTTTTGAATGGGGAAGGGACCAAGAGACCCAGTACTTC. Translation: CATVRFEWGRDQETQYF.

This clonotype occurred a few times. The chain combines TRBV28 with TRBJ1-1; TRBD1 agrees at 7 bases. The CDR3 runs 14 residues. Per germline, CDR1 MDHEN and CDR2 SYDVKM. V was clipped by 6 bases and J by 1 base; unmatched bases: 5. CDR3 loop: CASSIGTANTEAFF. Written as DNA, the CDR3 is TGTGCCAGCAGCATCGGGACAGCGAACACTGAAGCTTTCTTT.

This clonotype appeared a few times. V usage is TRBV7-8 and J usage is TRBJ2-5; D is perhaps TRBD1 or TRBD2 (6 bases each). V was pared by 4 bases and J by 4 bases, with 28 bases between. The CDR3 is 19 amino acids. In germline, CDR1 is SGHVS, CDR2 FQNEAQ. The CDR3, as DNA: TGTGCCAGCAGCTGGAACCCGGAGGACAGCGATGGGACTGGAGAGACCCAGTACTTC. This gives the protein CASSWNPEDSDGTGETQYF.

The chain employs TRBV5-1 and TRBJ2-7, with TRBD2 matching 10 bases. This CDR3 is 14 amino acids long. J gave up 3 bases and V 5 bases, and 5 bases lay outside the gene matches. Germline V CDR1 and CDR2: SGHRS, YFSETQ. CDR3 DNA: TGCGCCAGCAGACCTAGCGGGAGTATCTACGAGCAGTACTTC. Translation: CASRPSGSIYEQYF.

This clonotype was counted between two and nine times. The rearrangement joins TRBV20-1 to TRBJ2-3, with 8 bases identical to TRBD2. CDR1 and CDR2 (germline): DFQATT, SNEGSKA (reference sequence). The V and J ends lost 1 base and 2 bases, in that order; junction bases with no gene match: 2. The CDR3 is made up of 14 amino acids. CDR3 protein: CSARAAGVTDTQYF. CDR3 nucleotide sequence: TGCAGTGCTAGAGCAGCGGGGGTCACAGATACGCAGTATTTT.

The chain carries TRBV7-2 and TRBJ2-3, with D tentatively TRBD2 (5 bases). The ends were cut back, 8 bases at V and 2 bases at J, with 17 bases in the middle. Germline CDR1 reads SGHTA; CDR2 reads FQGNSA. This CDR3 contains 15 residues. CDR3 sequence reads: CASRQAGGFTDTQYF. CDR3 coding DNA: TGTGCCAGCCGCCAGGCGGGCGGTTTCACAGATACGCAGTATTTT.

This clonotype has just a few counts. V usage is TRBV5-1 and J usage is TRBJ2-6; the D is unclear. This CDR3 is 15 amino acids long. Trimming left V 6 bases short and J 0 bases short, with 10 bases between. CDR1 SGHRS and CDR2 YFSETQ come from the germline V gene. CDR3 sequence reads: CASTVSLSGANVLTF. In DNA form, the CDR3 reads TGCGCCAGCACCGTCTCCCTCTCTGGGGCCAACGTCCTGACTTTC.

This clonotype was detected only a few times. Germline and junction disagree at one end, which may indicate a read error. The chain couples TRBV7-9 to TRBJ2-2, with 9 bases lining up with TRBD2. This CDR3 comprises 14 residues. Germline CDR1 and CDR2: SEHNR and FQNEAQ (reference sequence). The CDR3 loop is CASSLAGPTGELFF. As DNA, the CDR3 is TGTGCCAGCAGCCTAGCGGGACCCACCGGGGAGCTGTTTTTT.